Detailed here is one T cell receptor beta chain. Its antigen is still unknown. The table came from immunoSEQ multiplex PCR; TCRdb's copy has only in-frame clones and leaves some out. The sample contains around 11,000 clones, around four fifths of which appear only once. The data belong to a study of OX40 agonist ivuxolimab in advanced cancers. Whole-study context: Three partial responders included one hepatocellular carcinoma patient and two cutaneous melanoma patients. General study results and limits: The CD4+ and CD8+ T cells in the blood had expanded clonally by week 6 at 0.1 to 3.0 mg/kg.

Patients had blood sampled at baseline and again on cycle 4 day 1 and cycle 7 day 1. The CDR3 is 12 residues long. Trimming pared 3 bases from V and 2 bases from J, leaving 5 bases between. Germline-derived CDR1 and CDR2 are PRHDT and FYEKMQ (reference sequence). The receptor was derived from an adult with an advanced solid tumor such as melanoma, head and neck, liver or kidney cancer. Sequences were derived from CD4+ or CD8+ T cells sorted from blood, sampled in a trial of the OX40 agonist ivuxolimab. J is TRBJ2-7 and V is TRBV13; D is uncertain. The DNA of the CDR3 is TGTGCCAGCAGCTTGGCCCCCTACGAGCAGTACTTC. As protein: CASSLAPYEQYF. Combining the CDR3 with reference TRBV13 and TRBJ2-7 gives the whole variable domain AAGVIQSPRHLIKEKRETATLKCYPIPRHDTVYWYQQGPGQDPQFLISFYEKMQSDKGSIPDRFSAQQFSDYHSELNMSSLELGDSALYFCASSLAPYEQYFGPGTRLTVT.